This T cell receptor beta chain originates from a study of blood T cell repertoires in COVID-19. About the research overall: The United States, Italy and Spain provided the acute and convalescent COVID-19 samples. T cells, B-cell-depleted T cells, or PBMCs supplied cDNA or gDNA.

The CDR3 extends over 13 amino acids. V lost 0 bases and J 7 bases, leaving 9 bases between the germline ends. CDR1 is SGHAT, CDR2 FQNNGV, per germline. In the original analysis: Reference gene primers were amplified, and this amplification served to estimate nucleated cell counts. Here immunoSEQ multiplex PCR was the method, and the copy in TCRdb shows in-frame clones only, minus some. For V, J and clone size, that table is used; D and trimming come from the DNA. The repertoire has approximately 74,000 clones, roughly 84% of them found once; the top ten carry under 3%. The material sequenced was peripheral blood. The TCR was taken from a man older than 75 with active or convalescent COVID-19. V and J are TRBV11-2 and TRBJ2-5; a possible D gene is TRBD1 (5 bases). The CDR3 reads CASSLDRVGTQYF. The CDR3 DNA reads TGTGCCAGCAGCTTAGACAGGGTGGGGACCCAGTACTTC.